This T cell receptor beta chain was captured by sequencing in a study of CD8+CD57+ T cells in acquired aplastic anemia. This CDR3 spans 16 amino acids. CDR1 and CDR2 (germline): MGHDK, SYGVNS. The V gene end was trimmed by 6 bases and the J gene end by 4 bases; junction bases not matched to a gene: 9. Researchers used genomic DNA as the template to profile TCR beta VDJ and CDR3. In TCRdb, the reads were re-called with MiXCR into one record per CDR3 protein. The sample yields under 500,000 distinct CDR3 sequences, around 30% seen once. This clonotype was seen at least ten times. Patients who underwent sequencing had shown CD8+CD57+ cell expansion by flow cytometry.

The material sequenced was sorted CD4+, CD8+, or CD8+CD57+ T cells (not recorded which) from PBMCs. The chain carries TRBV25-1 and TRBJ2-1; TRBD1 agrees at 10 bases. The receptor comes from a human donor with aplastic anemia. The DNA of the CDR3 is TGTGCCAGCAGCGCTCCCGGGACAGGGGCGTACAATGAGCAGTTCTTC. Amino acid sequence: CASSAPGTGAYNEQFF.